This T cell receptor (beta chain) was recovered during a study of T cell repertoires in cytomegalovirus infection. Concerning this clonotype itself: Its antigen is still unknown.

Each CDR3 protein is one row after TCRdb ran MiXCR on the reads. The table has hundreds of thousands of distinct CDR3 sequences, roughly a third seen once. The CDR3 is 16 residues long. V was trimmed by 3 bases and J by 6 bases, leaving 19 bases between them. Germline CDR1 LGHNA, CDR2 YNFKEQ. Study-level findings and limits: Ex vivo, HLA-C-restricted CMV-specific TCR beta clonotypes prevailed over the rest of the response.

The chain has TRBV4-2 and TRBJ2-3; tentatively, D is TRBD2 (7 bases). The receptor was isolated from a human donor in good health (CMV status not recorded). Some clones in this sample may be carry-over from other donors' samples. The source material was cultured PBMCs, sampled from culture after CMV antigen stimulation. The CDR3: CASSQGGPLRADTQYF. The CDR3 DNA follows: TGTGCCAGCAGCCAGGGGGGGCCCCTTAGGGCCGATACGCAGTATTTT.